Detailed here is one T cell receptor beta chain. CDR3 length equals 14 residues. Trimming removed 3 bases from V and 3 bases from J, with 12 bases in between. Germline V CDR1 and CDR2: SSHAT, FNYEAQ (reference sequence). This specimen comes from a study of T cells after yellow fever vaccination. One entry per CDR3 protein, called by TCRdb with MiXCR from the 5' RACE reads. Of about 350,000 distinct CDR3 sequences in the sample, about 7.8% are singletons; the top ten hold 17%. The rearrangement joins TRBV7-7 to TRBJ2-7, with a weak D call TRBD1 (5 bases). This sequence originates from a man between 18 and 35 years old who received the YFV17D yellow fever vaccine. The specimen was PBMCs, collected more than 35 days after the first yellow fever vaccination. CDR3 in amino acids: CASSLGPDGYEQYF. In nucleotides, the CDR3 is TGTGCCAGCAGCTTGGGGCCGGACGGCTACGAGCAGTACTTC.